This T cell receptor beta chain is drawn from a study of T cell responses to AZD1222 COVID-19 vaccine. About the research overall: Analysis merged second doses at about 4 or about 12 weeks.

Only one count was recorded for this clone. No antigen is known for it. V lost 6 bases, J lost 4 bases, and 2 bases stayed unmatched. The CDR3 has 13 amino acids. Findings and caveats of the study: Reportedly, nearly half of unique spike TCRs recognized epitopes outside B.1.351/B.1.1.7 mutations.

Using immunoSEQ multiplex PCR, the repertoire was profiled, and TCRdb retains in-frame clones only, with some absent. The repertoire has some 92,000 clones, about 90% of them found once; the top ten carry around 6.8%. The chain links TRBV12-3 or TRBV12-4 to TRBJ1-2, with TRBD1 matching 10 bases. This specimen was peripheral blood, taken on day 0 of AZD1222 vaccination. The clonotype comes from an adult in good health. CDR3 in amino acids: CASRGQGFYGYTF. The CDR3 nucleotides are TGTGCCAGCAGGGGACAGGGGTTCTATGGCTACACCTTC.